This TCR beta chain was profiled in a study of vaccination effects on CD4 cells after COVID-19. In the study overall: The post-vaccine samples were taken, at the median, 72 days after the second dose.

ViraFEST assay sequencing came after antigen-specific CD4+ T cells were expanded with viral peptide pools. Culturing for approximately 10 days preceded CD4+ T cell isolation. Vaccination of participants consisted of two doses of either the BNT162b2 or mRNA-1273 vaccine. Prior SARS-CoV-2 infection was absent in the vaccine recipients, as shown by negative nucleocapsid antibodies. Researchers swapped half the medium for IL-2 medium on both days 3 and 7. A word on this clone: What it binds is not known. Different DNA sequences within this sample yield the same CDR3.

Only in-frame clones appear in the TCRdb table, and some are missing; sequencing was by immunoSEQ multiplex PCR. The table has roughly 55,000 clones, around 80% seen once. This CDR3 contains 13 residues. V lost 3 bases and J lost 2, with 7 bases in between. Findings and caveats of the study: Infection-derived and vaccine-derived clones contracted markedly late after vaccination.

V is TRBV12-3 or TRBV12-4 and J is TRBJ1-1; D remains unclear. This sequence originates from a human donor who received a COVID-19 vaccine. The source material was CD4+ T cells from PBMCs cultured with HCoV-OC43 spike peptides, sampled after COVID-19 vaccination. The subset was: HCoV-OC43 spike overlapping peptide pool stimulation. The CDR3 here is CASSLRGNTEAFF. CDR3 coding DNA: TGTGCCAGCAGTTTGCGGGGAAACACTGAAGCTTTCTTT.